The clone carrying this T cell receptor (beta chain) was seen many times. Its antigen remains unknown. Patients underwent thyroid surgery, and none had received any treatment before it. This record comes from a study of metastatic and nonmetastatic thyroid tumors. General study findings and limits: Across blood and tumor, TCR beta diversity in malignant thyroid tumors was reportedly significantly higher than in benign nodules.

The CDR3 consists of 14 residues. Germline V gene lookup returns CDR1 SGHKS and CDR2 YYEKEE (reference sequence). Trimming shortened V by 1 base and J by 5 bases, and 13 bases separated the two germline ends. Per the study methods: Across clinicopathological groups, CDR3 differences served as the basis for building a distant-metastasis classifier for papillary thyroid cancer. TCRdb re-called the PCR reads through MiXCR. V and J calls and clone size were set by TCRdb, not the authors. The sample includes about 32,000 clones, around 7.4% seen only once; the top ten take around 45%. The sequenced material came from blood. This clonotype originated in a female donor with papillary thyroid cancer or a benign thyroid nodule (not recorded which). Some clones in this sample may be carry-over from other donors' samples. The chain is built from TRBV5-5 and TRBJ2-7, with D possibly being TRBD2 (6 bases). DNA of the CDR3: TGTGCCAGCAGCTTGTTTCTGGGAGGTCACGAGCAGTACTTC. Translation: CASSLFLGGHEQYF. Together with reference TRBV5-5 and TRBJ2-7, the CDR3 gives the full variable domain: DAGVTQSPTHLIKTRGQQVTLRCSPISGHKSVSWYQQVLGQGPQFIFQYYEKEERGRGNFPDRFSARQFPNYSSELNVNALLLGDSALYLCASSLFLGGHEQYFGPGTRLTVT.